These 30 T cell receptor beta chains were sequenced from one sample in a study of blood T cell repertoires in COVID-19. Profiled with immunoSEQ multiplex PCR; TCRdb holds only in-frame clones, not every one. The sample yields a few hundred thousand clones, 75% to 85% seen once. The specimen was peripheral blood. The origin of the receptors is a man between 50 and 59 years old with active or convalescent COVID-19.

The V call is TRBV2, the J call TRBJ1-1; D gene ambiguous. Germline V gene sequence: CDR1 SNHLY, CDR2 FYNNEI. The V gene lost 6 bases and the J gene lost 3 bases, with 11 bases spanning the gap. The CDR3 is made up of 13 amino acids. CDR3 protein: CASRTEVDTEAFF. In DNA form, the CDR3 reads TGTGCCAGCAGAACGGAGGTAGACACTGAAGCTTTCTTT.

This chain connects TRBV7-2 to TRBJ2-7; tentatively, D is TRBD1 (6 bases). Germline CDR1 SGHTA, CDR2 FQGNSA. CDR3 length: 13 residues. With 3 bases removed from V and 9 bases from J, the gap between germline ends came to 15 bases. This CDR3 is CASSFSQGGGQYF. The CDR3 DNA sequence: TGTGCCAGCAGCTTTTCACAGGGTGGGGGGCAGTACTTC. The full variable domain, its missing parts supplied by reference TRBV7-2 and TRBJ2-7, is GAGVSQSPSNKVTEKGKDVELRCDPISGHTALYWYRQSLGQGLEFLIYFQGNSAPDKSGLPSDRFSAERTGGSVSTLTIQRTQQEDSAVYLCASSFSQGGGQYFGPGTRLTVT.

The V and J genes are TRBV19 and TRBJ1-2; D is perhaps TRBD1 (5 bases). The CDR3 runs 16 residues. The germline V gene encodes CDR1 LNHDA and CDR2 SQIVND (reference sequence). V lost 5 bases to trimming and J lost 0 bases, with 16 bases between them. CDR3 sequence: CASSPKRGLSNYGYTF. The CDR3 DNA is TGTGCCAGTAGTCCTAAGAGGGGACTCTCTAACTATGGCTACACCTTC. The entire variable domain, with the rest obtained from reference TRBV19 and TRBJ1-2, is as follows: DGGITQSPKYLFRKEGQNVTLSCEQNLNHDAMYWYRQDPGQGLRLIYYSQIVNDFQKGDIAEGYSVSREKKESFPLTVTSAQKNPTAFYLCASSPKRGLSNYGYTFGSGTRLTVV.

The CDR3 bases are TGTGCCAGTAAGAGGTGGATCGGTTCTGGAAACACCATATATTTT. Amino acid sequence: CASKRWIGSGNTIYF. This chain connects TRBV4-2 to TRBJ1-3; D not resolved. CDR3 length: 15 residues. The V gene lost 9 bases and the J gene lost 1 base, with 16 bases spanning the gap. Looked up from germline, CDR1 is LGHNA and CDR2 is YNFKEQ.

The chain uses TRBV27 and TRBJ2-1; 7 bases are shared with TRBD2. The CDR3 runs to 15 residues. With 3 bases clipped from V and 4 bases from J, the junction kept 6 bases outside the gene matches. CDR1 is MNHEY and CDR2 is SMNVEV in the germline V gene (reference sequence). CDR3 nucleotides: TGTGCCAGCAGTTTCCTAGCGGACCCTTACAATGAGCAGTTCTTC. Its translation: CASSFLADPYNEQFF.

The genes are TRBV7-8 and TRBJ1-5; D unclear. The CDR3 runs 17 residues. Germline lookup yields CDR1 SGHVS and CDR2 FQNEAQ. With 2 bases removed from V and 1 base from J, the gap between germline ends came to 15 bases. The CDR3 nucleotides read TGTGCCAGCAGCTTATTGGCGAGGAGGAGGAGCAATCAGCCCCAGCATTTT. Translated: CASSLLARRRSNQPQHF. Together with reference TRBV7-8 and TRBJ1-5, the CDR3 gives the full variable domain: GAGVSQSPRYKVAKRGQDVALRCDPISGHVSLFWYQQALGQGPEFLTYFQNEAQLDKSGLPSDRFFAERPEGSVSTLKIQRTQQEDSAVYLCASSLLARRRSNQPQHFGDGTRLSIL.

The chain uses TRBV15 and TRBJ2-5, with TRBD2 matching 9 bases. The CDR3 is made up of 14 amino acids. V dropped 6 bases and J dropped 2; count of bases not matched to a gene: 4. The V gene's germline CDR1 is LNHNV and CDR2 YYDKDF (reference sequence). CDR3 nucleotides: TGTGCCACCAGGTACAGCGGGGGGCAAGAGACCCAGTACTTC. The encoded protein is CATRYSGGQETQYF.

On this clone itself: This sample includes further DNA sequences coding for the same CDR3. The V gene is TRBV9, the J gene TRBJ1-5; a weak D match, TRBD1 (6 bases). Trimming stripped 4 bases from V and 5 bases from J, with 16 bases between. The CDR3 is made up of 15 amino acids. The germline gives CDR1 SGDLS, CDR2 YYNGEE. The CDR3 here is CASSPGAGGYQPQHF. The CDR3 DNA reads TGTGCCAGCAGCCCGGGGGCCGGGGGGTATCAGCCCCAGCATTTT. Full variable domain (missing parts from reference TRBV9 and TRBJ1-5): DSGVTQTPKHLITATGQRVTLRCSPRSGDLSVYWYQQSLDQGLQFLIQYYNGEERAKGNILERFSAQQFPDLHSELNLSSLELGDSALYFCASSPGAGGYQPQHFGDGTRLSIL.

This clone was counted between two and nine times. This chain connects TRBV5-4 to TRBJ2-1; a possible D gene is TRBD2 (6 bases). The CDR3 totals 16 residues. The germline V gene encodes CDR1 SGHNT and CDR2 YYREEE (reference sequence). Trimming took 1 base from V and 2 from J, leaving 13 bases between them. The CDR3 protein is CASSLSASDAYNEQFF. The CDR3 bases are TGTGCCAGCAGCTTGTCGGCTAGCGACGCCTACAATGAGCAGTTCTTC.

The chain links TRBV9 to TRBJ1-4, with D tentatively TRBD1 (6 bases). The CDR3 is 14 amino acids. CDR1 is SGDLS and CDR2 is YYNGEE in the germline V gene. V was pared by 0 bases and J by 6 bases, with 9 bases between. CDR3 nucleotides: TGTGCCAGCAGCGTAGGGCCAGGGGATGAAAAACTGTTTTTT. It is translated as CASSVGPGDEKLFF.

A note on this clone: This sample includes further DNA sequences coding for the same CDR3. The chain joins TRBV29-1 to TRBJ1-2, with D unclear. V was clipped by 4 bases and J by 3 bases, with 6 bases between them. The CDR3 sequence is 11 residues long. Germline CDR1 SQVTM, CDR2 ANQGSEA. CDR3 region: CSVGQDYGYTF. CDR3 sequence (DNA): TGCAGCGTTGGTCAGGACTATGGCTACACCTTC.

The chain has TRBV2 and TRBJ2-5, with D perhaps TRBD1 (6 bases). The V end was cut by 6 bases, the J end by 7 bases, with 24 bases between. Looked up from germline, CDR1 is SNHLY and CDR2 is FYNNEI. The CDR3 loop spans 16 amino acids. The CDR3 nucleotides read TGTGCCAGCAGGGAACAGGGTAGTAGTCGTATTGGGACCCAGTACTTC. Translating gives CASREQGSSRIGTQYF.

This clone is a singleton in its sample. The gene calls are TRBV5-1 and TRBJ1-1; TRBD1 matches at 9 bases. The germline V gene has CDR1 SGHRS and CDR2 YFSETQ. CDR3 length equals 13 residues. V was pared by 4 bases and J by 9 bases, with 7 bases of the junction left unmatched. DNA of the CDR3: TGCGCCAGCAGCGCGGGACAGGGAGATAAAGCTTTCTTT. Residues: CASSAGQGDKAFF.

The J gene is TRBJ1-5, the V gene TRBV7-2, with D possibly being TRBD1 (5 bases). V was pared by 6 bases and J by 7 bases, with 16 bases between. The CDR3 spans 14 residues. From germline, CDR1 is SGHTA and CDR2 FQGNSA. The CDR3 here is CASSPGLLVQPQHF. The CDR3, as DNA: TGTGCCAGCAGTCCAGGGTTGCTGGTACAGCCCCAGCATTTT.

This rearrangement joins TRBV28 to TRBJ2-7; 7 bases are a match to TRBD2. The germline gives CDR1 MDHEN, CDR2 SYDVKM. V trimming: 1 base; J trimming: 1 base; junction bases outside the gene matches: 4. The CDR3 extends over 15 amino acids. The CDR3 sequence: CASSLSQGLSYEQYF. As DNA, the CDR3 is TGTGCCAGCAGTTTATCCCAGGGACTATCCTACGAGCAGTACTTC. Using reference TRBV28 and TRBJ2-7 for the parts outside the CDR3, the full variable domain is DVKVTQSSRYLVKRTGEKVFLECVQDMDHENMFWYRQDPGLGLRLIYFSYDVKMKEKGDIPEGYSVSREKKERFSLILESASTNQTSMYLCASSLSQGLSYEQYFGPGTRLTVT.

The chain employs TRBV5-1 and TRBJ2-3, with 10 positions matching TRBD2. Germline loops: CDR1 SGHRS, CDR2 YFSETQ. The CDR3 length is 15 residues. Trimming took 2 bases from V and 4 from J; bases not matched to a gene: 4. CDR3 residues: CASSFGTSEADTQYF. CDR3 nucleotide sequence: TGCGCCAGCAGCTTCGGGACTAGCGAGGCAGATACGCAGTATTTT.

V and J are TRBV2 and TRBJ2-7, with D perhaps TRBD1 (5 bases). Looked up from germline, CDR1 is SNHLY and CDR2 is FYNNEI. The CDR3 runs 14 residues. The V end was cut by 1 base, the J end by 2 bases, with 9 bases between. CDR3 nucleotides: TGTGCCAGCAGTGAAGGGGCAGGGACCTACGAGCAGTACGTC. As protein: CASSEGAGTYEQYV.

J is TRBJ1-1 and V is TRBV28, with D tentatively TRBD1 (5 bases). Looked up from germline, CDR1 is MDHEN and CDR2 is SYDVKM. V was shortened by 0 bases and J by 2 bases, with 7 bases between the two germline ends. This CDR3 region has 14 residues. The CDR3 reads CASSLWGRNTEAFF. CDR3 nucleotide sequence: TGTGCCAGCAGTTTATGGGGGCGCAACACTGAAGCTTTCTTT.

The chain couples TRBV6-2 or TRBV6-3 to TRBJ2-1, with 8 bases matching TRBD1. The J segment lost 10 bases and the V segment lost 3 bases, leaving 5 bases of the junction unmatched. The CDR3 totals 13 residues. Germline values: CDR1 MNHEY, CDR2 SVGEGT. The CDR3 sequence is CASSYGQGWEQFF. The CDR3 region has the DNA TGTGCCAGCAGTTATGGACAGGGTTGGGAGCAGTTCTTC.

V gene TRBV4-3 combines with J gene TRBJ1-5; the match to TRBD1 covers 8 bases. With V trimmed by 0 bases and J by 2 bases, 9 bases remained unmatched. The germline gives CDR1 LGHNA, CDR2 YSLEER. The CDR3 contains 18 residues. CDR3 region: CASSQDWEGRGRNQPQHF. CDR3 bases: TGCGCCAGCAGCCAAGATTGGGAGGGCAGGGGGCGCAATCAGCCCCAGCATTTT.

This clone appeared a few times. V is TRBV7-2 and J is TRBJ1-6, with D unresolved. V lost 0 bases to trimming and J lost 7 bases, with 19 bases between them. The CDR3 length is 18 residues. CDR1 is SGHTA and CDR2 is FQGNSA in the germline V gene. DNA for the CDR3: TGTGCCAGCAGCTTAGCAGGACTGTTTAGTTCCGGGAATTCACCCCTCCACTTT. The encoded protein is CASSLAGLFSSGNSPLHF.

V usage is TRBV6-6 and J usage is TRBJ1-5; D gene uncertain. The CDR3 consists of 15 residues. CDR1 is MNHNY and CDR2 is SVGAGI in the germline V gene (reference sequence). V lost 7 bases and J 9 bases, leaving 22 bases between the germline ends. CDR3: CASTPRTGLGWPQHF. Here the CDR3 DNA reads TGTGCCAGCACCCCCCGGACGGGGTTAGGATGGCCCCAGCATTTT.

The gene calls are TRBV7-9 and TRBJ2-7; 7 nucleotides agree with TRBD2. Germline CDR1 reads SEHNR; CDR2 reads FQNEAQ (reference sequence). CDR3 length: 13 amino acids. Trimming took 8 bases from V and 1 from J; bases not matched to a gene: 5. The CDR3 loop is CASSSSGSYEQYV. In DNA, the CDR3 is TGTGCCAGCTCGTCTAGCGGTTCCTACGAGCAGTACGTC.

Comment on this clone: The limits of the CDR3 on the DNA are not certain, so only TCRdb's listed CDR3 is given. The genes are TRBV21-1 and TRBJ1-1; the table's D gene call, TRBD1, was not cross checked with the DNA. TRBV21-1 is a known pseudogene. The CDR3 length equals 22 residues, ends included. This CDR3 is CASSKGGKQGVAQGAWGTEAFF.

CDR3 in amino acids: CASSHGGDTDTQYF. In DNA form, the CDR3 reads TGTGCCAGCAGCCACGGGGGGGACACAGATACGCAGTATTTT. The chain carries TRBV11-3 and TRBJ2-3; the match to TRBD2 covers 8 bases. CDR3 length: 14 amino acids. Trimming at V came to 5 bases and at J to 2 bases, leaving 3 bases not matched to a gene. The germline V gene encodes CDR1 SGHNT and CDR2 YENEEA. The full variable domain, with the rest looked up from reference TRBV11-3 and TRBJ2-3, is EAGVVQSPRYKIIEKKQPVAFWCNPISGHNTLYWYLQNLGQGPELLIRYENEEAVDDSQLPKDRFSAERLKGVDSTLKIQPAELGDSAVYLCASSHGGDTDTQYFGPGTRLTVL.

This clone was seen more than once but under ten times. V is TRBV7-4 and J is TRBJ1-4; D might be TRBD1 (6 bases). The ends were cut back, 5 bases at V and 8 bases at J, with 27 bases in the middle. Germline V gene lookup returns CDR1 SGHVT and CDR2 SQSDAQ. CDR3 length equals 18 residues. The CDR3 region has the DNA TGTGCCAGCAGCGTCACAGGGAGAGGGGGTAATAATGGCGAAAAACTGTTTTTT. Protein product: CASSVTGRGGNNGEKLFF.

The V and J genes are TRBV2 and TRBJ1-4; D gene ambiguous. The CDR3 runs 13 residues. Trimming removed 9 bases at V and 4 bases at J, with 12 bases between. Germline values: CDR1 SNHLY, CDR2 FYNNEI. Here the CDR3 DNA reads TGTGCCAGAGGCGAGGCTGATAATGAAAAACTGTTTTTT. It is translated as CARGEADNEKLFF.

The CDR3 loop is CASGGDPSQPQHF. DNA for the CDR3: TGTGCCAGCGGAGGGGACCCCTCACAGCCCCAGCATTTT. V is TRBV7-2 and J is TRBJ1-5; a weak D match, TRBD1 (5 bases). Looked up from germline, CDR1 is SGHTA and CDR2 is FQGNSA. The V end was cut by 8 bases, the J end by 7 bases, with 15 bases between. The CDR3 is 13 residues long. Together with reference TRBV7-2 and TRBJ1-5, the CDR3 gives the full variable domain: GAGVSQSPSNKVTEKGKDVELRCDPISGHTALYWYRQSLGQGLEFLIYFQGNSAPDKSGLPSDRFSAERTGGSVSTLTIQRTQQEDSAVYLCASGGDPSQPQHFGDGTRLSIL.

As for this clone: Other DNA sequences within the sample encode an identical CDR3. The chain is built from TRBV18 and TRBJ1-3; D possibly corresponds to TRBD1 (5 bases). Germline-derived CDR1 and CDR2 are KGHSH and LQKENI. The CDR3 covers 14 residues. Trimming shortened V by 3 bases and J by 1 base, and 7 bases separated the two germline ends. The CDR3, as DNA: TGTGCCAGCTCACCCAGGGATTCTGGAAACACCATATATTTT. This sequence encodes CASSPRDSGNTIYF.

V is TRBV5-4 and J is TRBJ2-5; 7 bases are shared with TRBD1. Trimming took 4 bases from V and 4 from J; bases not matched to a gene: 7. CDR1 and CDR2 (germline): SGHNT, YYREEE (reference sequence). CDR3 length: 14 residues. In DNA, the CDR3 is TGTGCCAGCAGCCTAGGACAGGATCGAGAGACCCAGTACTTC. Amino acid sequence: CASSLGQDRETQYF.